Following are 13 T cell receptor beta chains from one sample sequenced in a study of T cell responses to AZD1222 COVID-19 vaccine. The assay was immunoSEQ multiplex PCR, and TCRdb's table has in-frame clones only and misses some. Seen here are more than 100,000 clones, 70% to 90% observed once, and the top ten hold 8.4%. The sample consisted of peripheral blood, taken on day 0 of AZD1222 vaccination. These receptor sequences come from an adult in good health.

The rearrangement uses TRBV28 and TRBJ2-5, with D uncertain. Germline-derived CDR1 and CDR2 are MDHEN and SYDVKM. V lost 4 bases and J lost 1, with 10 bases in between. The CDR3 spans 14 residues. CDR3 DNA: TGTGCCAGCAGTTACGACCCGGCCCAAGAGACCCAGTACTTC. Its translation: CASSYDPAQETQYF.

The chain uses TRBV3-1 (or the pseudogene TRBV3-2) and TRBJ2-7; 8 nucleotides align to TRBD2. The V segment lost 1 base and the J segment 2 bases; nucleotides outside the gene matches: 1. Germline CDR1 reads LGHDT; CDR2 reads YNNKEL (reference sequence). CDR3 size: 14 residues. CDR3 in amino acids: CASSQAGRAYEQYF. CDR3 in DNA: TGTGCCAGCAGCCAAGCCGGGAGGGCCTACGAGCAGTACTTC.

The chain employs TRBV10-1 and TRBJ2-5; perhaps TRBD2 as D (6 bases). Per the germline V gene, CDR1 is WNHNN and CDR2 is SYGVQD (reference sequence). The CDR3 has 17 residues. Between the trimmed V and J ends, which lost 1 base and 2 bases, there was a span of 17 bases. The CDR3 spells CASSEWGLAGNQETQYF. Here the CDR3 DNA reads TGCGCCAGCAGTGAGTGGGGATTGGCGGGAAATCAAGAGACCCAGTACTTC.

This chain connects TRBV25-1 to TRBJ1-5, with TRBD1 as a possible D gene (5 bases). The CDR3 contains 14 residues. CDR1 and CDR2 (germline): MGHDK, SYGVNS. Trimming took off 6 bases at V and 3 bases at J, with 12 bases between the two ends. The CDR3 protein is CASRAGGFNQPQHF. CDR3 DNA: TGTGCCAGCAGGGCTGGGGGGTTCAATCAGCCCCAGCATTTT.

The table lists this clone with a count of one. V usage is TRBV7-2 and J usage is TRBJ1-3; no clear D. There are 16 residues in the CDR3. Germline V CDR1 and CDR2: SGHTA, FQGNSA. Deletions cut 2 bases from V and 0 bases from J, with 11 bases between. This chain's CDR3 is CASSLSGPSSGNTIYF. CDR3 nucleotide sequence: TGTGCCAGCAGCTTAAGCGGCCCCAGCTCTGGAAACACCATATATTTT.

This sequence joins TRBV2 and TRBJ1-1; tentative D call: TRBD1 (5 bases). Between the trimmed V and J ends, which lost 8 bases and 3 bases, there was a span of 16 bases. CDR3 length: 14 amino acids. Germline lookup yields CDR1 SNHLY and CDR2 FYNNEI. In DNA, the CDR3 is TGTGCCAGCCGGGAGGTGGGGACGGACACTGAAGCTTTCTTT. Translated: CASREVGTDTEAFF.

This chain links TRBV5-1 with TRBJ1-1; D is unresolved. CDR3 length: 14 amino acids. In germline, CDR1 is SGHRS, CDR2 YFSETQ. V lost 0 bases, J lost 0 bases, and 6 bases lay in between. Here the CDR3 reads CASSLDGLNTEAFF. Written as DNA, the CDR3 is TGCGCCAGCAGCTTGGACGGATTGAACACTGAAGCTTTCTTT.

V usage is TRBV3-1 (or the pseudogene TRBV3-2) and J usage is TRBJ2-7; TRBD2 aligns across 10 bases. The J segment lost 5 bases and the V segment lost 5 bases, leaving 12 bases of the junction unmatched. The CDR3 consists of 16 residues. CDR1 is LGHDT, CDR2 YNNKEL, per germline (reference sequence). CDR3 in amino acids: CASSFRTSGGGHEQYF. CDR3 DNA sequence: TGTGCCAGCAGCTTCCGGACTAGCGGTGGTGGTCACGAGCAGTACTTC.

The chain links TRBV2 to TRBJ2-5; tentatively, D is TRBD2 (6 bases). The V end was cut by 4 bases, the J end by 1 base, with 7 bases between. CDR1 and CDR2 from the germline V gene are SNHLY and FYNNEI. This CDR3 has 13 residues. The CDR3 bases are TGTGCCAGCAGTGTGCGGGGCCAAGAGACCCAGTACTTC. Translated, it gives CASSVRGQETQYF.

The chain is built from TRBV7-2 and TRBJ2-7, with D perhaps TRBD2 (6 bases). V was cut by 5 bases and J by 5 bases, with 16 bases left in between. The CDR3 has 14 amino acids. CDR1 is SGHTA, CDR2 FQGNSA, per germline. CDR3 nucleotides: TGTGCCAGCAGCCCGGCCCCGGAGGGGAACGAGCAGTACTTC. Encoded protein: CASSPAPEGNEQYF. Based on the CDR3 plus reference TRBV7-2 and TRBJ2-7, the full variable domain is GAGVSQSPSNKVTEKGKDVELRCDPISGHTALYWYRQSLGQGLEFLIYFQGNSAPDKSGLPSDRFSAERTGGSVSTLTIQRTQQEDSAVYLCASSPAPEGNEQYFGPGTRLTVT.

The V and J genes are TRBV7-2 and TRBJ1-2; D is undetermined. This CDR3 has 14 amino acids. The V end lost 0 bases, the J end lost 6 bases, and 11 bases lay between the germline ends. Per germline, CDR1 SGHTA and CDR2 FQGNSA. DNA for the CDR3: TGTGCCAGCAGCTTAGCGGTAGGGTCGCATGGCTACACCTTC. Protein: CASSLAVGSHGYTF.

The chain has TRBV25-1 and TRBJ1-5; D is ambiguous. V lost 3 bases and J 3 bases, leaving 6 bases between the germline ends. This CDR3 has 13 residues. The germline V gene encodes CDR1 MGHDK and CDR2 SYGVNS. This CDR3 reads CASSDRNNQPQHF. CDR3 in DNA: TGTGCCAGCAGTGACAGAAACAATCAGCCCCAGCATTTT.

The chain carries TRBV6-5 and TRBJ2-3; a weak D match, TRBD2 (6 bases). V was cut by 7 bases and J by 2 bases, with 13 bases left in between. The CDR3 is made up of 14 amino acids. The germline CDR1 and CDR2 sequences are MNHEY and SVGAGI. The CDR3 sequence is CASKPGGLTDTQYF. CDR3 coding DNA: TGTGCCAGCAAACCCGGGGGACTCACAGATACGCAGTATTTT.